This entry is about one T cell receptor beta chain. The antigen remains undetermined. The data belong to a study of cytomegalovirus exposure and HLA in healthy donors. The repertoire was sequenced with immunoSEQ multiplex PCR; TCRdb's copy has only in-frame clones and lacks some. The sample carries around 190,000 clones, roughly 81% recorded once. The CDR3 contains 15 residues. The V gene's germline CDR1 is MNHNS and CDR2 SASEGT. V gave up 0 bases and J gave up 2 bases; unmatched junction bases: 3. General study findings and limits: Among TCR beta chains, those listed as cytomegalovirus-associated numbered over 150.

The source of this sequence is a young woman in good health and CMV-seronegative. The sample taken for sequencing was PBMCs. V and J are TRBV6-1 and TRBJ1-2, with 7 bases identical to TRBD1. The CDR3 spells CASSEAPGQNYGYTF. The CDR3 DNA follows: TGTGCCAGCAGTGAAGCGCCGGGACAGAACTATGGCTACACCTTC.